What follows is one T cell receptor (beta chain) and its context. This entry comes from a study of blood T cell repertoires in COVID-19. Study information: Sites across the United States, Italy and Spain contributed samples from acute and convalescent COVID-19. T cells, B-cell-depleted T cells, or PBMCs supplied cDNA or gDNA.

Under the authors' procedure: Estimation of nucleated cell counts relied on the amplification of reference gene primers. Profiling relied on immunoSEQ multiplex PCR, and the TCRdb table lists in-frame clones only, not all of them. That table supplies the V and J calls and clone size; D and trimming were determined from the DNA. Here the sample spans around 140,000 clones, roughly 80% being singletons. The CDR3 is 16 residues long. Germline V gene sequence: CDR1 SGHRS, CDR2 YFSETQ. V lost 0 bases and J 1 base, leaving 10 bases between the germline ends. This TCR was sampled from a middle-aged man with acute or convalescent COVID-19. Sequenced: peripheral blood. The chain links TRBV5-1 to TRBJ2-2, with D maybe TRBD1 (6 bases). CDR3 in DNA: TGCGCCAGCAGCTTGGCCGGGACACTGAACACCGGGGAGCTGTTTTTT. Amino acids: CASSLAGTLNTGELFF.